The T cell receptor (beta chain) under discussion was sequenced for a study of post-analysis software for immune sequencing data. Study overall: Patients with relapsing-remitting, secondary progressive and progressive-relapsing multiple sclerosis courses were all represented. Study outcomes and limitations: By F measure, samples from a shared preparation batch strongly co-clustered. TRBV segments more frequent in patients than in controls numbered a few and included TRBV5-6, TRBV5-1 and TRBV20-1. For normalized Chao1 diversity, multiple sclerosis patients scored significantly lower than controls did.

This clonotype was seen ten or more times. Its antigen is still unknown. Unique molecular identifiers were built into the TCR beta cDNA libraries. A population of roughly 0.85 to 11 million T cells gave rise to about half a million cDNA molecules. TCRdb ran MiXCR on the PCR reads and lists one entry per CDR3 protein. There are 600,000 to 750,000 distinct CDR3 sequences in the sample; roughly three fifths occur only once, and about 11% lies in the top ten. Trimming cost V 1 base and J 4 bases; bases outside gene matches: 11. There are 17 residues in the CDR3. Germline V gives CDR1 SGHRS, CDR2 YFSETQ. The V call is TRBV5-1, the J call TRBJ1-2; 9 positions agree with TRBD1. The receptor was isolated from a girl aged 2 to 10 with multiple sclerosis. Sample: blood. In DNA form, the CDR3 reads TGCGCCAGCAGCTTGAACTTCGGACAGGGGAGTGGCTATGGCTACACCTTC. Translation: CASSLNFGQGSGYGYTF.